Shown below are 3 T cell receptor beta chains from a single sample sequenced in a study of regulatory T cells in long-lasting Graves disease. Time point noted: newly diagnosed GD, antithyroid drugs for less than 3 months. Making the TCR library involved RNA that had been extracted from PBMCs. The authors built TCR beta libraries using iRepertoire HTBI primers and Arm-PCR of CDR3 regions. TCRdb itself ran the multiplex PCR reads through MiXCR, one entry per CDR3 protein. This sample has over 200,000 distinct CDR3 sequences, with roughly 18% found just once. These data were also reused for a study on T cells in Graves' hyperthyroidism and ophthalmopathy.

The sequences come from peripheral blood mononuclear cells (PBMCs), collected at new diagnosis, from a patient treated with antithyroid drugs. The receptors were sampled from a young woman with Graves disease.

This clonotype was recorded at least ten times. V gene TRBV7-9 combines with J gene TRBJ1-2; no definite D call. The V end lost 5 bases, the J end lost 5 bases, and 12 bases lay between the germline ends. Germline V gene sequence: CDR1 SEHNR, CDR2 FQNEAQ (reference sequence). The CDR3 runs to 13 residues. This chain's CDR3 is CASSPRAEYGYTF. As DNA, the CDR3 is TGTGCCAGCAGCCCACGGGCGGAGTATGGCTACACCTTC. Variable domain in full (rest from reference TRBV7-9 and TRBJ1-2): DTGVSQNPRHKITKRGQNVTFRCDPISEHNRLYWYRQTLGQGPEFLTYFQNEAQLEKSRLLSDRFSAERPKGSFSTLEIQRTEQGDSAMYLCASSPRAEYGYTFGSGTRLTVV.

This clonotype has ten or more counts. This CDR3 reads CASSSNSRTYEQYF. CDR3 coding DNA: TGTGCCAGCAGTTCCAACTCGCGAACCTACGAGCAGTACTTC. The chain has TRBV28 and TRBJ2-7; D gene uncertain. Germline CDR1 is MDHEN and CDR2 is SYDVKM. CDR3 length equals 14 residues. V lost 4 bases and J lost 2, with 12 bases in between.

This clonotype was found many times. The J gene is TRBJ1-4, the V gene TRBV5-5, with 10 bases aligning to TRBD1. Per the germline V gene, CDR1 is SGHKS and CDR2 is YYEKEE (reference sequence). V gave up 0 bases and J gave up 6 bases; unmatched junction bases: 8. The CDR3 extends over 17 amino acids. CDR3 amino acids: CASSLGDRGGVDEKLFF. The CDR3 nucleotides are TGTGCCAGCAGCTTGGGGGACAGGGGCGGAGTGGATGAAAAACTGTTTTTT.